This T cell receptor beta chain is drawn from a study of T cells in Graves' hyperthyroidism and ophthalmopathy. Study findings and constraints: Stable hyperthyroidism and ophthalmopathy were separated using 13 V-J signatures. Most expanded thyroid clonotypes above 0.001 also appeared in blood.

The hyperthyroidism patients had all been newly diagnosed, and their disease duration was under 2 months. Their ages ranged from 18 to 65 years. Isolation of PBMCs was performed on around 9.4 ml fresh peripheral blood. The CDR3 regions of TCR beta were amplified from RNA transcripts. Initially, a first-round RT-PCR of the TCR CDR3 employed the HTBI primer set. Each CDR3 protein is one row after TCRdb ran MiXCR on the multiplex PCR reads. This sample has about 210,000 distinct CDR3 sequences; 15% to 20% occur once, and the top ten carry roughly 50%. Many counts were recorded for this clonotype. Its target is unknown. The ends lost 5 bases at V and 0 bases at J; junction bases unmatched: 4. CDR1 SEHNR and CDR2 FQNEAQ come from the germline V gene (reference sequence). The CDR3 spans 16 residues.

The TCR comes from a middle-aged man with Graves' hyperthyroidism. The sequencing sample was made of blood. This chain joins TRBV7-9 and TRBJ2-3; 11 bases are shared with TRBD2. The CDR3 spells CASSPGLADSTDTQYF. The CDR3 DNA is TGTGCCAGCAGCCCGGGACTAGCGGACAGCACAGATACGCAGTATTTT.